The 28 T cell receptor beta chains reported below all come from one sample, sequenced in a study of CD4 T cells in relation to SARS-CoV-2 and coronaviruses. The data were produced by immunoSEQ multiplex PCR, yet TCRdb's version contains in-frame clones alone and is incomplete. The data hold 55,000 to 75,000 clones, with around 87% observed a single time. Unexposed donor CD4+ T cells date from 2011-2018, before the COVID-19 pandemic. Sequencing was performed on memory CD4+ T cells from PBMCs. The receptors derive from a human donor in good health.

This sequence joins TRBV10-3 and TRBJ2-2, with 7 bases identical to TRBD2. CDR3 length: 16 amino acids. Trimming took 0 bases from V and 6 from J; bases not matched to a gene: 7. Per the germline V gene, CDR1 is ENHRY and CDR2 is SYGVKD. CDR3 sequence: CAISESRAGLPGELFF. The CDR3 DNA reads TGTGCCATCAGTGAGTCGAGAGCGGGACTCCCCGGGGAGCTGTTTTTT.

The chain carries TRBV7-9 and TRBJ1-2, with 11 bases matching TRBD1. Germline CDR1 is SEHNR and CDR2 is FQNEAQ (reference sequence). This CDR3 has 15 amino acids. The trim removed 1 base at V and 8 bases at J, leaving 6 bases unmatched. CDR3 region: CASSLGGQGARGYTF. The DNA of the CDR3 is TGTGCCAGCAGCTTAGGAGGACAGGGGGCGCGGGGCTACACCTTC.

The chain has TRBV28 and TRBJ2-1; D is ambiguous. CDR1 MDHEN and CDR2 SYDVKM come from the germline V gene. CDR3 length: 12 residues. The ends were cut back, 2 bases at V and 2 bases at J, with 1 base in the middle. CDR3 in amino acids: CASSLPYNEQFF. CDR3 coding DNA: TGTGCCAGCAGTTTACCCTACAATGAGCAGTTCTTC.

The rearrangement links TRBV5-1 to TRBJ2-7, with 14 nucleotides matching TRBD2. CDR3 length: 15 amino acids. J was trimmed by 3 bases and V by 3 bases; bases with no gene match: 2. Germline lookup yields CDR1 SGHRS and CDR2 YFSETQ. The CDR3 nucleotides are TGCGCCAGCAGCTCGACTAGCGGGAGGGTCTACGAGCAGTACTTC. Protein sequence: CASSSTSGRVYEQYF.

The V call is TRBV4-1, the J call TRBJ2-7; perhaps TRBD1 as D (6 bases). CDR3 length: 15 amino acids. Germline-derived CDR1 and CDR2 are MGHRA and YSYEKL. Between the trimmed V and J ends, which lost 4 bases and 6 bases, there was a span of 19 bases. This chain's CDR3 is CASSRAPGVVAEQYF. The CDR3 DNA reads TGCGCCAGCAGCCGGGCACCAGGGGTGGTGGCCGAGCAGTACTTC.

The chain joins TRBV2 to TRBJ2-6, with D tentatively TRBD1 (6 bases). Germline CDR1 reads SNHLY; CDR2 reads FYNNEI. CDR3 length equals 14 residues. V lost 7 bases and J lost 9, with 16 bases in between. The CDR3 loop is CASTEGNRVNVLTF. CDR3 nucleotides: TGTGCCAGCACCGAGGGGAACAGGGTCAACGTCCTGACTTTC.

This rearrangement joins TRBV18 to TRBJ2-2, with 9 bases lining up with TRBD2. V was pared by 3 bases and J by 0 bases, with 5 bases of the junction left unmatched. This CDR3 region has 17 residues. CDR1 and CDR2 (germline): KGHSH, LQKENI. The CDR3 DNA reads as TGTGCCAGCTCACCTAGTAGCGGGGGTACGAACACCGGGGAGCTGTTTTTT. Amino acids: CASSPSSGGTNTGELFF.

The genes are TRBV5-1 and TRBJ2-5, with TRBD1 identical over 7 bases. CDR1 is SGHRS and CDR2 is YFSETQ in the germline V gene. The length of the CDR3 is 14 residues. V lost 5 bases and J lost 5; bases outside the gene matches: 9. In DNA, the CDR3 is TGCGCCAGCAGTCCCGGGACAGCTGGCGAGACCCAGTACTTC. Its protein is CASSPGTAGETQYF.

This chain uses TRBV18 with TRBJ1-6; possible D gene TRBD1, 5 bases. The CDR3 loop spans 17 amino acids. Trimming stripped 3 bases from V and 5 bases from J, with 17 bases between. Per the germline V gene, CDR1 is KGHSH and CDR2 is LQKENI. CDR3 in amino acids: CASSPSWGQPDNSPLHF. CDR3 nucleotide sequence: TGTGCCAGCTCACCCTCGTGGGGCCAGCCCGATAATTCACCCCTCCACTTT.

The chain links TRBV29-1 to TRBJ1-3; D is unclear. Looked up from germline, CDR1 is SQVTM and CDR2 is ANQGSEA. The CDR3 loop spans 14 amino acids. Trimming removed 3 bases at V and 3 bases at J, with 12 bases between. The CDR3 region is CSVDGDNYGNTIYF. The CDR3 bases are TGCAGCGTTGACGGAGACAATTATGGAAACACCATATATTTT.

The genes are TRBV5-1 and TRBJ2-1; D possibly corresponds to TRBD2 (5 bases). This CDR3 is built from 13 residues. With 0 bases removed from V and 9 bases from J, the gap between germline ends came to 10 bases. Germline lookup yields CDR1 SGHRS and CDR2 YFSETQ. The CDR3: CASSLASGSEQFF. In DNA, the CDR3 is TGCGCCAGCAGCTTGGCCTCGGGGAGTGAGCAGTTCTTC.

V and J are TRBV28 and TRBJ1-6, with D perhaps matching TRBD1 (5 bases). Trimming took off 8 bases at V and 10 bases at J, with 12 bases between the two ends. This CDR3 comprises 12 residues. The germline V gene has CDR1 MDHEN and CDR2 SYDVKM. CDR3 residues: CASDAPGSPLHF. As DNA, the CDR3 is TGTGCCAGCGACGCCCCAGGGTCACCCCTCCACTTT.

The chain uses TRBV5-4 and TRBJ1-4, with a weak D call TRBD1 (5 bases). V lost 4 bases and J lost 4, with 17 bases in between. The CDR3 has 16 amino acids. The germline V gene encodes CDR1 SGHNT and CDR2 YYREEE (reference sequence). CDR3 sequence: CASSATAGADNEKLFF. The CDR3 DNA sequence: TGTGCCAGCAGCGCGACAGCCGGGGCAGATAATGAAAAACTGTTTTTT.

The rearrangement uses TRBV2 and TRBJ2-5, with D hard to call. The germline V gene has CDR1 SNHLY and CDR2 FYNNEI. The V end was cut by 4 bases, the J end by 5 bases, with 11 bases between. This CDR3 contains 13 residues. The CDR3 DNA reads TGTGCCAGCAGTGGGGCCGGGTACGAGACCCAGTACTTC. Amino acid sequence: CASSGAGYETQYF.

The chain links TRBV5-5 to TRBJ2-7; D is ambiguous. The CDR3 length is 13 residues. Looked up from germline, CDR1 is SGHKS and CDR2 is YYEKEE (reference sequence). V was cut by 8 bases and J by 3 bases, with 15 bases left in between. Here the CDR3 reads CASNPSLGYEQYF. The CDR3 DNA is TGTGCCAGTAATCCGTCTCTCGGCTACGAGCAGTACTTC.

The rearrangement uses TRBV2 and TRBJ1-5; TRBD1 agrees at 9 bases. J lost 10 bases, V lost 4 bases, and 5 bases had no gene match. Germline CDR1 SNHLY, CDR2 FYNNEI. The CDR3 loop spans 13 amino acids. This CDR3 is CASSGGQGNPQHF. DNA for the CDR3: TGTGCCAGCAGTGGGGGACAGGGCAATCCCCAGCATTTT.

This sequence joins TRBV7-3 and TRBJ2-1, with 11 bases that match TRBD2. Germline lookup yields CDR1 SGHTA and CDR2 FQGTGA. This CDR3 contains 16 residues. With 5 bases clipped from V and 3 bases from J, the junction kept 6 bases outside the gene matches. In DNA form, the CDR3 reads TGTGCCAGCAGCCCCTCGCTAGCGGGAGGCTACAATGAGCAGTTCTTC. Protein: CASSPSLAGGYNEQFF.

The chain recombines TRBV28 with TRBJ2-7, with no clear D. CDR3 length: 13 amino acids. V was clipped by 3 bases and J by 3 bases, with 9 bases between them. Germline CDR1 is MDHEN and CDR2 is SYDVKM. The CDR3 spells CASSFGVVYEQYF. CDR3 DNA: TGTGCCAGCAGTTTTGGGGTCGTCTACGAGCAGTACTTC.

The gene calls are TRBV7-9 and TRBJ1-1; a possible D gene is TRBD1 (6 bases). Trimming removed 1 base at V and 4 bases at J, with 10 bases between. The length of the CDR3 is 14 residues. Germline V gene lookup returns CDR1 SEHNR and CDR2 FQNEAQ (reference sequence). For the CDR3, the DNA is TGTGCCAGCAGCTTAGAGGGGGGGGTCACTGAAGCTTTCTTT. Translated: CASSLEGGVTEAFF.

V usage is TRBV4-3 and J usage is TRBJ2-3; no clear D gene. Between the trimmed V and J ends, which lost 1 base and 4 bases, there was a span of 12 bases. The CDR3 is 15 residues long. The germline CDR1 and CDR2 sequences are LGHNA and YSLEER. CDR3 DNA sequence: TGCGCCAGCAGCCAAGGACCGGCGTCCGCAGATACGCAGTATTTT. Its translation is CASSQGPASADTQYF.

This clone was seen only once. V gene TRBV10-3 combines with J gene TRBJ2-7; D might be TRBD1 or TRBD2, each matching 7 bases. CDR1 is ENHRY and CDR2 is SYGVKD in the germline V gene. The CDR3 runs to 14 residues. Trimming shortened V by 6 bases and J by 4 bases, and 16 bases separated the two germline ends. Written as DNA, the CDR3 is TGTGCCATCAGGAGACAGGGAGGGGATTACGAGCAGTACTTC. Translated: CAIRRQGGDYEQYF.

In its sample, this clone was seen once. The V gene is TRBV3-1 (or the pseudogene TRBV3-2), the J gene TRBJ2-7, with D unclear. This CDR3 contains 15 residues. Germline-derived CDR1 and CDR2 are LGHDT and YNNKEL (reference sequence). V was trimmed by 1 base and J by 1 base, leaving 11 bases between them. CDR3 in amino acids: CASSQVGRGSYEQYF. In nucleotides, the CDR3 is TGTGCCAGCAGCCAAGTCGGCCGTGGTTCCTACGAGCAGTACTTC.

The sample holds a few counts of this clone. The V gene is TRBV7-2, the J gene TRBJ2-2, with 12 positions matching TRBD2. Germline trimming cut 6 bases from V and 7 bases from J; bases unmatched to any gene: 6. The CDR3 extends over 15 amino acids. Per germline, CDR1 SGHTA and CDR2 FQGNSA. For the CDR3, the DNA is TGTGCCAGCAGGCTAGCGGGAGGGCCGGGCGGGGAGCTGTTTTTT. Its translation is CASRLAGGPGGELFF.

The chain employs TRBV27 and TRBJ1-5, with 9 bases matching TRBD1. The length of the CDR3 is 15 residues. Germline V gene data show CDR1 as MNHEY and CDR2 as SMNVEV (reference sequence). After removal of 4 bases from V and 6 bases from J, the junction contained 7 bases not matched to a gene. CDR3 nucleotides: TGTGCCAGCAGTTACGCTACAGGGGGCGGTCAGCCCCAGCATTTT. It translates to CASSYATGGGQPQHF.

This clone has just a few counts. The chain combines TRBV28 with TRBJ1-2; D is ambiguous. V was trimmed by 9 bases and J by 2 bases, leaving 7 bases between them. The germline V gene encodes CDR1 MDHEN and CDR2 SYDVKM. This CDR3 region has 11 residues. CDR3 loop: CASEGNYGYTF. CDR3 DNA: TGTGCCAGTGAGGGAAACTATGGCTACACCTTC.

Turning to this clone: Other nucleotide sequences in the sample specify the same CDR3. The CDR3 here is CASSLGQQETQYF. In nucleotides, the CDR3 is TGCGCCAGCAGCTTGGGACAGCAAGAGACCCAGTACTTC. The chain employs TRBV5-1 and TRBJ2-5; a possible D gene is TRBD1 (5 bases). The CDR3 runs 13 residues. Germline V gene sequence: CDR1 SGHRS, CDR2 YFSETQ. Trimming removed 0 bases from V and 2 bases from J, with 5 bases in between.

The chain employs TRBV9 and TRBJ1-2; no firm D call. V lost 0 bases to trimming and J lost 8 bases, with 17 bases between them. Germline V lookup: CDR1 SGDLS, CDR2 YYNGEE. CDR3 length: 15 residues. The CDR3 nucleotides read TGTGCCAGCAGCGTAGATGGGGAGGTCTACGGGGGCTACACCTTC. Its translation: CASSVDGEVYGGYTF.

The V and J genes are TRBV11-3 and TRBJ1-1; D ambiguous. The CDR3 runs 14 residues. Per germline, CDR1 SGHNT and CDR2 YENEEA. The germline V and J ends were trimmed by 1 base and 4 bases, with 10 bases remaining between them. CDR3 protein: CASSLGGDRTEAFF. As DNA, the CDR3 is TGTGCCAGCAGCTTAGGTGGGGATCGCACTGAAGCTTTCTTT.